These T cell receptor beta chains were read from a single sample in a study of cytomegalovirus exposure and HLA in healthy donors. Some clones are missing from TCRdb's copy, which holds only in-frame ones; the method was immunoSEQ multiplex PCR. The table records 150,000 to 200,000 clones, about 80% of them present only once. Material for sequencing was PBMCs. Receptors originate from a woman aged 25 to 39 in good health and CMV-seronegative. The CDR3 runs from the conserved cysteine through the conserved F or W.

J gene,V gene,CDR3 protein
TRBJ1-2,TRBV28,CASVDTGYGYTF
TRBJ1-5,TRBV11-2,CASSQLSGHQPQHF
TRBJ2-3,TRBV7-9,CASSLSMTRDTQYF
TRBJ2-2,TRBV27,CASSFGLAGKGLRAGELFF
TRBJ2-7,TRBV7-2,CASSSAAGNSYEQYF
TRBJ2-1,TRBV5-6,CASSLGSGSSYNEQFF
TRBJ2-4,TRBV30,CACTNERQNIQYF
TRBJ2-2,TRBV27,CASRGLAGVGNTGELFF
TRBJ2-7,TRBV4-3,CASSQAGRYGRREQYF
TRBJ2-2,TRBV18,CASSPKTGELFF
TRBJ2-1,TRBV7-9,CASSPTGVRDNEQFF
TRBJ2-2,TRBV6-1,CASEHLGQHTGELFF
TRBJ1-1,TRBV28,CASSLFGRGAEAFF